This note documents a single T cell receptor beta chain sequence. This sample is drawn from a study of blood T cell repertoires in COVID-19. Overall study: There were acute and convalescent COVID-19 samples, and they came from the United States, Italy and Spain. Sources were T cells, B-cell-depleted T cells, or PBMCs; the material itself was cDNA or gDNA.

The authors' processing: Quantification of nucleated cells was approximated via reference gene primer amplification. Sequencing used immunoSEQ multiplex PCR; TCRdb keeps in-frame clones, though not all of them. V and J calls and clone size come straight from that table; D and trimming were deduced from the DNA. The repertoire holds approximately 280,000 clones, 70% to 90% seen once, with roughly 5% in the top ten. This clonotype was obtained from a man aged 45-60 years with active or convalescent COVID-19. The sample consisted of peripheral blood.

CDR3 amino acids: CASSLEGQQHQPQHF. CDR3 DNA sequence: TGCGCCAGCAGCTTGGAGGGACAGCAGCATCAGCCCCAGCATTTT. This chain uses TRBV5-1 with TRBJ1-5, with 7 bases that match TRBD1. The V gene's germline CDR1 is SGHRS and CDR2 YFSETQ. Trimming removed 0 bases from V and 5 bases from J; junction bases left unmatched: 5. This CDR3 spans 15 amino acids.